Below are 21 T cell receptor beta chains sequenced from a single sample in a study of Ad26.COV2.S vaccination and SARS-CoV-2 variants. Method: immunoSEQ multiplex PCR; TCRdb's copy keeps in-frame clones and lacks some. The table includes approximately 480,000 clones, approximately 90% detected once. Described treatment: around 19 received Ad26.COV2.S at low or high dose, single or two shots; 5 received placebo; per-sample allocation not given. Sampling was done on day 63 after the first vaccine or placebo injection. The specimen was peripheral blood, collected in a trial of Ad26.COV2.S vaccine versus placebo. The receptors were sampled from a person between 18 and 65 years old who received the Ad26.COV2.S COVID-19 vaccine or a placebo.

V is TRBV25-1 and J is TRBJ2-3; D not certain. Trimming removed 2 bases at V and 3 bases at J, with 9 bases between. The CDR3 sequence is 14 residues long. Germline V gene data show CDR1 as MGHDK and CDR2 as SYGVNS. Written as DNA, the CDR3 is TGTGCCAGCAGTGAAAGTGTTGGTACAGATACGCAGTATTTT. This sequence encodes CASSESVGTDTQYF.

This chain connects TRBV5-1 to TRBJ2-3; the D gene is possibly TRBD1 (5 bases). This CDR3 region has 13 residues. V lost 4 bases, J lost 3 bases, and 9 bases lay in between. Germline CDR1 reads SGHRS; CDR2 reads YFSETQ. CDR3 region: CASSPGSTDTQYF. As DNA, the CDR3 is TGCGCCAGCAGCCCAGGGTCTACAGATACGCAGTATTTT.

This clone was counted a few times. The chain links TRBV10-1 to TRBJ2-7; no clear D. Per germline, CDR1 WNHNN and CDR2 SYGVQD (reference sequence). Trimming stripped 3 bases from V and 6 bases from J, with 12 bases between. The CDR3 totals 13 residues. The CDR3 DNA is TGCGCCAGCAGTGAACACGCAGGAAGCGAGCAGTACTTC. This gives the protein CASSEHAGSEQYF.

The chain's CDR3 is CASRSWFKGDTEAFF. CDR3 nucleotides: TGTGCCAGCAGATCTTGGTTTAAGGGGGACACTGAAGCTTTCTTT. The rearrangement links TRBV28 to TRBJ1-1; TRBD1 might be the D (6 bases). V gave up 6 bases and J gave up 3 bases, with 17 bases separating them. This CDR3 spans 15 amino acids. Germline-derived CDR1 and CDR2 are MDHEN and SYDVKM.

The CDR3 sequence is CSVSTSGRPYEQYF. The CDR3 region has the DNA TGCAGCGTCTCTACTAGCGGGAGGCCCTACGAGCAGTACTTC. The chain is built from TRBV29-1 and TRBJ2-7; 12 nucleotides agree with TRBD2. Trimming cost V 6 bases and J 2 bases; bases outside gene matches: 5. Germline-derived CDR1 and CDR2 are SQVTM and ANQGSEA. The CDR3 has 14 amino acids.

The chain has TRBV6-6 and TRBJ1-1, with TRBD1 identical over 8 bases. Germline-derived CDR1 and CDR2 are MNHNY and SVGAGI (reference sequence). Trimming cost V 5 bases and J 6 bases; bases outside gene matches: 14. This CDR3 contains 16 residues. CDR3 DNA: TGTGCCAGCAGTCGAAGACAGGGGAAAGGGATTGCTGAAGCTTTCTTT. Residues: CASSRRQGKGIAEAFF.

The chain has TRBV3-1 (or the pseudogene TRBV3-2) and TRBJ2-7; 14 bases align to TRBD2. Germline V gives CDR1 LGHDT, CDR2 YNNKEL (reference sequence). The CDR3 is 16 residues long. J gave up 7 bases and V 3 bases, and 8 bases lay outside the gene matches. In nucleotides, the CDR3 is TGTGCCAGCAGCCAGAAGACTAGCGGGAGGGGTGAAGAGCAGTACTTC. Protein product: CASSQKTSGRGEEQYF.

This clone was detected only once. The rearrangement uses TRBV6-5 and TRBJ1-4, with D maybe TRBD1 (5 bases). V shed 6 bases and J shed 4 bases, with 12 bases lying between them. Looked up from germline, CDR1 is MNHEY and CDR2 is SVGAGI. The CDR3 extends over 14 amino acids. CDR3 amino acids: CASSSGYGNEKLFF. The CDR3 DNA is TGTGCCAGCAGCTCAGGGTACGGTAATGAAAAACTGTTTTTT.

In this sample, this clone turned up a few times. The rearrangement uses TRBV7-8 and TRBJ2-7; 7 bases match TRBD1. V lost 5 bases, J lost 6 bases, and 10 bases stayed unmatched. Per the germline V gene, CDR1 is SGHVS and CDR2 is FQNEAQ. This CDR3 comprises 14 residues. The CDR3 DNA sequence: TGTGCCAGCAGCCCGACAGGGTCAAACTCCGAGCAGTACTTC. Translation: CASSPTGSNSEQYF.

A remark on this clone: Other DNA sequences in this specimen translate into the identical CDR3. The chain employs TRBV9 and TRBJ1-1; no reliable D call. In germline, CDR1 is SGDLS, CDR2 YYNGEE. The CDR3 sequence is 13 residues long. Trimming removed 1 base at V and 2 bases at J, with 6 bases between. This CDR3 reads CASSVSFNTEAFF. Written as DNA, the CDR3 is TGTGCCAGCAGCGTATCTTTTAACACTGAAGCTTTCTTT.

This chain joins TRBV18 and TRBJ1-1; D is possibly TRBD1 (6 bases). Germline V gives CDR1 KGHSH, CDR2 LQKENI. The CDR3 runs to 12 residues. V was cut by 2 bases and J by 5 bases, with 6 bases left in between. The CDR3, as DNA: TGTGCCAGCTCACCAGGGACAACTGAAGCTTTCTTT. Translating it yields CASSPGTTEAFF.

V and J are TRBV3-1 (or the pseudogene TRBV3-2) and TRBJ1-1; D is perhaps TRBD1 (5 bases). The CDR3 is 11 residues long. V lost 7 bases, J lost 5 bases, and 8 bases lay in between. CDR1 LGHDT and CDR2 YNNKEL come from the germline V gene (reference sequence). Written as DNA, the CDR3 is TGTGCCAGCACCGGGGCAACTGAAGCTTTCTTT. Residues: CASTGATEAFF.

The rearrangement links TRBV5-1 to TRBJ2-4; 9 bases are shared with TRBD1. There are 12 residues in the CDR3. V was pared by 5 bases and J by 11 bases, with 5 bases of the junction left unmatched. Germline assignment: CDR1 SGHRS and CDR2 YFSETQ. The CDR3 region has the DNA TGCGCCAGCAGGCCGGACAGGGGACTTCAGTACTTC. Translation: CASRPDRGLQYF.

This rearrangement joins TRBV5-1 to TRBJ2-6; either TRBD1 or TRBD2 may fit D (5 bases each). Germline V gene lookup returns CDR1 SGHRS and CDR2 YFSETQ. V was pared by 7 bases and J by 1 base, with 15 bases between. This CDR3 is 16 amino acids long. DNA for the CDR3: TGCGCCAGCCGTTCGGGACCCTCGTCTGGGGCCAACGTCCTGACTTTC. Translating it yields CASRSGPSSGANVLTF.

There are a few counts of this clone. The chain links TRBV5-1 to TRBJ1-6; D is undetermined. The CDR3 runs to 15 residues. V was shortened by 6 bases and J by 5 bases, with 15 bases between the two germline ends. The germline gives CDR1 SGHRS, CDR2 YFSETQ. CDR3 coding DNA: TGCGCCAGCAATCCGGAGGGAGCCGATAATTCACCCCTCCACTTT. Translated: CASNPEGADNSPLHF.

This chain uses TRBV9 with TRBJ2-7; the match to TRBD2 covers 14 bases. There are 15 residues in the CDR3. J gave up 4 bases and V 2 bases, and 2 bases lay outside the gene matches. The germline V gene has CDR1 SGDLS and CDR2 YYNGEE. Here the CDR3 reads CASSVGTSGRYEQYF. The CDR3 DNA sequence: TGTGCCAGCAGCGTCGGGACTAGCGGGAGATACGAGCAGTACTTC.

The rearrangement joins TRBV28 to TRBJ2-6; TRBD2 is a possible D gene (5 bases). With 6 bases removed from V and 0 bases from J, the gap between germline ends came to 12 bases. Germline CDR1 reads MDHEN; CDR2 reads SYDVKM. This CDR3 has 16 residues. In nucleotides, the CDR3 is TGTGCCAGCAGGGAGACTACAAGCTCTGGGGCCAACGTCCTGACTTTC. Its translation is CASRETTSSGANVLTF.

CDR3 loop: CASSQDLPGVGEKLFF. DNA for the CDR3: TGCGCCAGCAGCCAAGATTTGCCAGGGGTGGGGGAAAAACTGTTTTTT. V gene TRBV4-3 combines with J gene TRBJ1-4; a possible D gene is TRBD1 (6 bases). This CDR3 region has 16 residues. CDR1 and CDR2 (germline): LGHNA, YSLEER. Trimming stripped 0 bases from V and 8 bases from J, with 16 bases between.

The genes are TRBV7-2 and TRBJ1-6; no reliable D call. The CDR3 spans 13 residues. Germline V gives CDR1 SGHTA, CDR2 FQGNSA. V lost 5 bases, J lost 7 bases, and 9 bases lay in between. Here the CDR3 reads CASSTSINSPLHF. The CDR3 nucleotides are TGTGCCAGCAGCACATCCATAAATTCACCCCTCCACTTT. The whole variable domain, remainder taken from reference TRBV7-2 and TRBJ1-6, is GAGVSQSPSNKVTEKGKDVELRCDPISGHTALYWYRQSLGQGLEFLIYFQGNSAPDKSGLPSDRFSAERTGGSVSTLTIQRTQQEDSAVYLCASSTSINSPLHFGNGTRLTVT.

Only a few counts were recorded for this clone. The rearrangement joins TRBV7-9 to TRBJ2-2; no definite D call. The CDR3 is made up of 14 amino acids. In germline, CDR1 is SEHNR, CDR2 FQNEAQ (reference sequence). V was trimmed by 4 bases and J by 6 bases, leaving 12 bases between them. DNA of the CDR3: TGTGCCAGCAGCTACCCGCCGGCGGCCGGGGAGCTGTTTTTT. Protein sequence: CASSYPPAAGELFF.

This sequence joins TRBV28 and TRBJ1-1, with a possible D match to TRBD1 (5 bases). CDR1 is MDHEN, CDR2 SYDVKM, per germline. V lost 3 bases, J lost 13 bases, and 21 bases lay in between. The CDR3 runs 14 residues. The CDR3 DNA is TGTGCCAGCAGTTTCGGGGACCGGGGAGGTGCGCATTTCTTT. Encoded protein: CASSFGDRGGAHFF. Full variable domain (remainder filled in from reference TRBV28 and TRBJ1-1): DVKVTQSSRYLVKRTGEKVFLECVQDMDHENMFWYRQDPGLGLRLIYFSYDVKMKEKGDIPEGYSVSREKKERFSLILESASTNQTSMYLCASSFGDRGGAHFFGQGTRLTVV.